The clone carrying this T cell receptor beta chain was recorded many times. Its specificity is unknown. The sample originates from a study of identical twins. Regarding the study as a whole: There was more out-of-frame TCR alpha sharing in monozygotic twins than models estimated. In drawing conclusions, the study used cross-sectional statistical analysis and did not follow the same donors. Researchers reported excess low generation probability among twin-shared out-of-frame alpha sequences.

Germline V gene data show CDR1 as LGHNA and CDR2 as YSLEER. This CDR3 comprises 13 residues. The ends were cut back, 3 bases at V and 5 bases at J, with 9 bases in the middle. A universal primer site was incorporated via template switching, and the cDNA contained unique molecular identifiers. TCRdb re-analysed the 5' RACE reads in MiXCR, keeping a single row per CDR3 protein. The table lists 350,000 to 450,000 distinct CDR3 sequences, approximately 17% of them singletons. The sequence derives from a man aged 45 to 65 in good health. This chain uses TRBV4-3 with TRBJ2-3; tentative D call: TRBD2 (5 bases). Sequencing was carried out using naive T cells sorted from blood. CDR3 protein: CASSQAGGDTQYF. The CDR3 DNA sequence: TGCGCCAGCAGCCAGGCCGGAGGAGATACGCAGTATTTT.